The text below deals with one T cell receptor (beta chain). Those enrolled, adults aged roughly 18 to 90 years, came from about two dozen US areas. The record originates from a study of blood T cell repertoires in COVID-19. Study information: T cells, B-cell-depleted T cells, or PBMCs provided the cDNA or gDNA that served as material.

TCRdb's copy holds only in-frame clones and misses some; the assay was immunoSEQ multiplex PCR. The table lists 200,000 or so clones, approximately 90% of them singletons. The germline V gene encodes CDR1 SGHDN and CDR2 FVKESK. J was trimmed by 4 bases and V by 5 bases; bases with no gene match: 9. The CDR3 contains 15 residues. V usage is TRBV14 and J usage is TRBJ2-5, with 8 positions matching TRBD1. The sequence derives from a woman aged 30 to 39 who had recovered from COVID-19. Sequences were obtained from PBMCs or T cells enriched from blood (not recorded which). CDR3 DNA: TGTGCCAGCAGCAATTACAGGGGGATCAGAGAGACCCAGTACTTC. As protein: CASSNYRGIRETQYF. The full variable domain, completed using reference TRBV14 and TRBJ2-5, is EAGVTQFPSHSVIEKGQTVTLRCDPISGHDNLYWYRRVMGKEIKFLLHFVKESKQDESGMPNNRFLAERTGGTYSTLKVQPAELEDSGVYFCASSNYRGIRETQYFGPGTRLLVL.